A selection of T cell receptor beta chains follows, all from one sample in a study of blood T cell repertoires in COVID-19. Here immunoSEQ multiplex PCR was the method, and the copy in TCRdb shows in-frame clones only, minus some. This sample yields over 250,000 clones, of which around four fifths are seen a single time; under 5% belongs to the top ten. The sample comprised PBMCs or T cells enriched from blood (not recorded which). These receptors were obtained from a man aged 25 to 45 with acute COVID-19. Each CDR3 is given with its conserved first and last residue. The D gene is left open where the match is weak. Some rows mark clone size as missing; the rest say once, few, many or name a class of expanded clone.

D,size,J,V,DNA,CDR3
NA,NA,TRBJ1-2,TRBV19,TGTGCCAGTGCCCTAACAGTTAACTATGGCTACACCTTC,CASALTVNYGYTF
NA,NA,TRBJ1-1,TRBV5-1,TGCGCCAGCAGCTTCTCACAGAACACTGAAGCTTTCTTT,CASSFSQNTEAFF
TRBD1,NA,TRBJ2-1,TRBV5-1,TGCGCCAGCAGCTCCACGCGACAGGGGGCTCGTATGTTGAATGAGCAGTTCTTC,CASSSTRQGARMLNEQFF
NA,NA,TRBJ2-5,TRBV7-2,TGTGCCAGCAGCTTAGATGCGGTCCAAGAGACCCAGTACTTC,CASSLDAVQETQYF
NA,NA,TRBJ2-1,TRBV20-1,TGCAGTGCGGGGCAGGGTGATGAGCAGTTCTTC,CSAGQGDEQFF
TRBD1,NA,TRBJ2-6,TRBV11-2,TGTGCCAGCAGCTTATCAGTTGGGACAGGGGGCTCCGGGGCCAACGTCCTGACTTTC,CASSLSVGTGGSGANVLTF
NA,once,TRBJ1-5,TRBV5-4,TGTGCCACACAGAGGGGGAGTGATAGCAATCAGCCCCAGCATTTT,CATQRGSDSNQPQHF
NA,once,TRBJ1-2,TRBV29-1,TGCAGCGTTGAAGGGTACTCAGGGTACTATGGCTACACCTTC,CSVEGYSGYYGYTF
NA,NA,TRBJ1-1,TRBV6-2/TRBV6-3,TGTGCCAGCAGCAACCAGAAAAGACTGATCACGAACACTGAAGCTTTCTTT,CASSNQKRLITNTEAFF
NA,NA,TRBJ2-1,TRBV6-2/TRBV6-3,TGTGCCAGCAGTTACTCCAGGGTAGGTGGAGTCAATGAGCAGTTCTTC,CASSYSRVGGVNEQFF
NA,NA,TRBJ2-2,TRBV6-5,TGTGCCAGCAGTCTCCACACCGGGGAGCTGTTTTTT,CASSLHTGELFF
NA,NA,TRBJ2-5,TRBV6-1,TGTGCCAGCAGTGAAGCGCTTGGGGGCGCAGAGACCCAGTACTTC,CASSEALGGAETQYF
TRBD2,once,TRBJ2-1,TRBV9,TGTGCCAGCAGCGTAGACGGGAGGAGGGGCTACAATGAGCAGTTCTTC,CASSVDGRRGYNEQFF
NA,NA,TRBJ2-1,TRBV18,TGTGCCAGCTCACCAGGGCTTCGGCTTGAGCAGTTCTTC,CASSPGLRLEQFF
NA,NA,TRBJ2-6,TRBV27,TGTGCCAGCAGTTTCCACACTACGGGCTCTGGGGCCAACGTCCTGACTTTC,CASSFHTTGSGANVLTF
NA,NA,TRBJ1-1,TRBV14,TGTGCCAGCAGCCAAGAGCGGGGCTTAATGAACACTGAAGCTTTCTTT,CASSQERGLMNTEAFF
TRBD1,NA,TRBJ1-2,TRBV7-9,TGTGCCAGCAGCCTCCGGGACAGGGGAGCCTATGGCTACACCTTC,CASSLRDRGAYGYTF
NA,NA,TRBJ1-1,TRBV19,TGTGCCAGTAGTAGCCCCTCGGGAGGTGACAACACTGAAGCTTTCTTT,CASSSPSGGDNTEAFF
NA,NA,TRBJ1-2,TRBV12-3/TRBV12-4,TGTGCCAGCGTACGTCTCGGGGACTATGGCTACACCTTC,CASVRLGDYGYTF
TRBD1,NA,TRBJ1-5,TRBV3-1/TRBV3-2,TGTGCCAGCAGCCCAGGGGGTAGCAATCAGCCCCAGCATTTT,CASSPGGSNQPQHF